This T cell receptor beta chain was identified in a study of blood T cell repertoires in COVID-19. Study-level information: Acute-phase and convalescent COVID-19 samples originated in the United States, Italy and Spain. In each case, the material was cDNA or gDNA derived from T cells, B-cell-depleted T cells, or PBMCs.

Clinical history as reported by participants underpinned cohort assignment. This clone has a single count. TCRdb's copy holds only in-frame clones and misses some; the assay was immunoSEQ multiplex PCR. The data contain under 300,000 clones, 70% to 90% of them singletons. J lost 5 bases, V lost 7 bases, and 5 bases had no gene match. Looked up from germline, CDR1 is MGHRA and CDR2 is YSYEKL. CDR3 length: 15 amino acids. The sequenced sample consisted of PBMCs or T cells enriched from blood (not recorded which). This TCR came from a woman aged 45-59 years who had recovered from COVID-19. This chain links TRBV4-1 with TRBJ2-2, with 12 bases lining up with TRBD1. The CDR3 reads CASTGTGGRTGELFF. In DNA, the CDR3 is TGCGCCAGCACCGGGACAGGGGGCAGGACCGGGGAGCTGTTTTTT.